This paragraph covers one T cell receptor (beta chain) sequence. The sample comes from a study of blood T cell repertoires in COVID-19. On the study more broadly: Samples came from the United States, Italy and Spain, spanning acute and convalescent COVID-19.

Authors' analysis steps: Estimation of nucleated cell counts relied on the amplification of reference gene primers. Clones were read by immunoSEQ multiplex PCR, and TCRdb kept only the in-frame ones, dropping some. That table is the source of V, J and clone size, and D and trimming were worked out from the DNA. The sample gives 490,000 or so clones, roughly 90% of which show up once; about 2% is in the top ten. Participants were placed into cohorts based on the clinical history they reported. Among Cohort 3 donors, those recovered had two negative PCRs, clearance, or symptom resolution. The source material was PBMCs or T cells enriched from blood (not recorded which). This clonotype originated in a middle-aged woman who had recovered from COVID-19.

The chain's CDR3 is CASGLVLGASEQYF. The CDR3 region has the DNA TGTGCTAGTGGTTTGGTACTAGGAGCAAGCGAGCAGTACTTC. The chain recombines TRBV12-5 with TRBJ2-7; D possibly corresponds to TRBD2 (5 bases). Germline CDR1 and CDR2: LGHNT and FRNRAP. CDR3 length: 14 residues. The V end was cut by 0 bases, the J end by 6 bases, with 12 bases between.